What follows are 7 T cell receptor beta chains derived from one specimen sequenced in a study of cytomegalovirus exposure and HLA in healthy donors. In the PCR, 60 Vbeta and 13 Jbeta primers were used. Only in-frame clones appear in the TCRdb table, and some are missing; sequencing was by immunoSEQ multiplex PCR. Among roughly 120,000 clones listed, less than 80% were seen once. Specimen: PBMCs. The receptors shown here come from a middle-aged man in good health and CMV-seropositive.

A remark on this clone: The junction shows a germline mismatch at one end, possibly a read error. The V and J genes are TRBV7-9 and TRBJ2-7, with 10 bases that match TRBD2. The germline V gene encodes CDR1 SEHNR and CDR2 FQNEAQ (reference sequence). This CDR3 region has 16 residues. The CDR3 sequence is CSSSSILGLAAYEQYF. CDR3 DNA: TGTTCCAGCAGCTCGATTTTAGGACTAGCGGCCTACGAGCAGTACTTC.

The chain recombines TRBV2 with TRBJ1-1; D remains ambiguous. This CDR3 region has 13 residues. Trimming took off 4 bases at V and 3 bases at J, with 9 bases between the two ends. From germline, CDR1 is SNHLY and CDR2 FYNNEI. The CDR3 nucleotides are TGTGCCAGCAGTGTTGAGGAAGACACTGAAGCTTTCTTT. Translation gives CASSVEEDTEAFF.

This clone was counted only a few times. The CDR3: CASSIGSGQGREKLFF. CDR3 nucleotide sequence: TGTGCCAGTAGTATCGGGTCGGGACAGGGAAGGGAAAAACTGTTTTTT. The chain carries TRBV19 and TRBJ1-4, with 9 positions matching TRBD1. Germline CDR1 and CDR2: LNHDA and SQIVND (reference sequence). With V trimmed by 3 bases and J by 8 bases, 10 bases remained unmatched. The CDR3 runs 16 residues.

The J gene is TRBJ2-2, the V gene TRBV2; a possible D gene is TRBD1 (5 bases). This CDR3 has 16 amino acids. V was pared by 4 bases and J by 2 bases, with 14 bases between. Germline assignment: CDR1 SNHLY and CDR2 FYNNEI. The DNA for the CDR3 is TGTGCCAGCAGTGTGACAGCTCCGTACAACACCGGGGAGCTGTTTTTT. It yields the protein CASSVTAPYNTGELFF.

CDR3 protein: CASRQSEETQYF. As DNA, the CDR3 is TGTGCCAGCAGGCAAAGCGAAGAGACCCAGTACTTC. This chain joins TRBV28 and TRBJ2-5; D ambiguous. The CDR3 has 12 residues. Germline CDR1 is MDHEN and CDR2 is SYDVKM. Trimming stripped 6 bases from V and 3 bases from J, with 8 bases between. Full variable domain (missing parts from reference TRBV28 and TRBJ2-5): DVKVTQSSRYLVKRTGEKVFLECVQDMDHENMFWYRQDPGLGLRLIYFSYDVKMKEKGDIPEGYSVSREKKERFSLILESASTNQTSMYLCASRQSEETQYFGPGTRLLVL.

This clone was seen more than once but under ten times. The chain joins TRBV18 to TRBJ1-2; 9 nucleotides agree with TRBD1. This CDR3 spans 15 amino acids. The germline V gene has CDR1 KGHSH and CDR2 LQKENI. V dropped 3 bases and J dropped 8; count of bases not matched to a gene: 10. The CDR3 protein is CASSPEGQGLRGYTF. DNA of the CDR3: TGTGCCAGCTCACCGGAGGGACAGGGACTACGGGGCTACACCTTC.

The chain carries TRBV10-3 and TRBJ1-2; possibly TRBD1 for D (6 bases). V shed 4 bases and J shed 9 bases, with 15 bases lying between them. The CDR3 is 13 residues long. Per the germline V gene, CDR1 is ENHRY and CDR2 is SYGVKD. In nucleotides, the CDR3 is TGTGCCATCAGTGTAGAGCCGGGACATAGCTACACCTTC. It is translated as CAISVEPGHSYTF.